This T cell receptor (beta chain) was recovered during a study of T cells in localized non-small cell lung cancer (dated by TCRdb to about 2020). Concerning the study at large: T cell repertoires of 200 to 250 early-stage NSCLC patients were analyzed, with tumors being compared against uninvolved tumor-adjacent lungs. All 240 or so NSCLC patients in the cohort were treatment-naive and had localized lung tumors that were resected. Of the NSCLC patients, around 130 were male and approximately 110 were female, and the mean age was around 70 years.

The immunoSEQ Assay was used to sequence TCR beta CDR3 regions from DNA. Per the authors' processing: T cell density was computed as TCR beta template counts normalized to usable DNA estimated by amplifying housekeeping genes. The preseqR package was used to estimate richness by extrapolating to 400,000 templates for PBMC samples and to 120,000 templates for tissue samples. Clonality was defined by subtracting Pielou's evenness from one. Tissue-enriched TCRs were identified through differential abundance testing performed on productive amino-acid clonotypes, with a minimum total count of 5 and an alpha of 0.1. The Jaccard Index and the Morisita Overlap Index were used to quantify repertoire overlap between compartments. GLIPH grouped TCR beta CDR3s together with public tetramer-defined viral CDR3s, and a viral motif had to include at least three viral sequences and also show V-gene enrichment. In its TCRdb copy, this immuneACCESS table keeps in-frame sequences only and misses some clones. Where compared with another copy, unresolved V genes explain less than half of these, and the others have no known cause. V, J and clone size derive from that table, while D and trimming were established from the DNA sequence. This sample has about 78,000 clones in its table, and about four fifths of those were observed once. The ten largest clones represent over 2.5% of the sample.

Study-level results and caveats: Multi-region tumor sequencing was not performed, so intratumor heterogeneity could not be excluded. The highest T cell clonality was observed in uninvolved tumor-adjacent lung, where clonality exceeded that of tumor, suggesting that antigenic responses were more focused in uninvolved tumor-adjacent lung. A median of approximately 57 of the top 100 tumor clones were detected in paired uninvolved adjacent lung, and 28 of these tumor clones were also found among the top 100 clones of the paired uninvolved adjacent lung. Because of the exploratory design, TCR variables were selected using unadjusted p-values without false-discovery rate correction. Higher blood T cell density associated with longer overall survival, while higher adjacent-lung clonality associated with shorter survival.

Counted from cysteine to phenylalanine, this CDR3 has 15 amino acids. Only CDR3 DNA is held: 45 bases, read in frame from base 1. At the junction V is shortened by 5 bases and J by 4 bases; bases outside the gene matches: 10. Reading the germline V gene gives CDR1 MDHEN and CDR2 SYDVKM. At diagnosis, peripheral blood, uninvolved tumor-adjacent lung and tumor were collected and were preserved as a mix of fresh-frozen and FFPE material. For TCR repertoire profiling, blood samples were analyzed as peripheral blood mononuclear cells. Points on this clone: What this receptor recognizes is not known. No quality values exist for individual bases; no much larger clone is one base distant.

The specimen comprised peripheral blood, sampled before any cancer treatment. The TCR originated in a man aged 40-75 years with stage I lung adenocarcinoma. The sequence is built from TRBV28 and TRBJ1-2; 7 junctional bases match TRBD1. The CDR3 reads CASSKTTGPAYGYTF. The DNA sequence is as follows: TGTGCCAGCAGTAAAACGACAGGGCCTGCCTATGGCTACACCTTC.